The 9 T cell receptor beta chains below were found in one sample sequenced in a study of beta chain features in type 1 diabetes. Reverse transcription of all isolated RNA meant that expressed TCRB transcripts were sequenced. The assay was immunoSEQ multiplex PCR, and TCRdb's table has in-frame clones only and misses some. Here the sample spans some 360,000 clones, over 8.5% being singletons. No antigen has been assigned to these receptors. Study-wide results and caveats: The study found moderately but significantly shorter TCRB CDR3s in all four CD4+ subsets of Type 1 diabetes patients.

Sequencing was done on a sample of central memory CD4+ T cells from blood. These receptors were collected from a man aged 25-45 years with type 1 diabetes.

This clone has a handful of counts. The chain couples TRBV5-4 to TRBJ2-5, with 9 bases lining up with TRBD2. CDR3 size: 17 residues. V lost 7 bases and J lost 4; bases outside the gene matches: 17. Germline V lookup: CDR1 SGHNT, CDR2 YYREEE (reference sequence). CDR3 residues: CASWLRASGNGGETQYF. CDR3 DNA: TGTGCCAGCTGGCTAAGGGCTAGCGGGAACGGCGGAGAGACCCAGTACTTC. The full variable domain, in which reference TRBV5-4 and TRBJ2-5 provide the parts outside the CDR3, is ETGVTQSPTHLIKTRGQQVTLRCSSQSGHNTVSWYQQALGQGPQFIFQYYREEENGRGNFPPRFSGLQFPNYSSELNVNALELDDSALYLCASWLRASGNGGETQYFGPGTRLLVL.

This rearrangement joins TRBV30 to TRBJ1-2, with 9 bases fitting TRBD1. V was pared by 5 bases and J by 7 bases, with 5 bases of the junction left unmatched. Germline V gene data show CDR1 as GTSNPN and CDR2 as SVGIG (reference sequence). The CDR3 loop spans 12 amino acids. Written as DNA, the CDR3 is TGTGCCTGGGGGACAGGGCCGGGTGGCTACACCTTC. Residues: CAWGTGPGGYTF. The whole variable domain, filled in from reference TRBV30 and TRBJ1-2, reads SQTIHQWPATLVQPVGSPLSLECTVEGTSNPNLYWYRQAAGRGLQLLFYSVGIGQISSEVPQNLSASRPQDRQFILSSKKLLLSDSGFYLCAWGTGPGGYTFGSGTRLTVV.

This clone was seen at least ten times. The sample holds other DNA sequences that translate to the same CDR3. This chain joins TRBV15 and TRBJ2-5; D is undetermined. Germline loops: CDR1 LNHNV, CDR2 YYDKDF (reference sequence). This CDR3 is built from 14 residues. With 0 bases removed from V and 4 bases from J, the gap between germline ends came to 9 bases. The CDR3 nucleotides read TGTGCCACCAGCAGAGACCTCGGGTTAGAGACCCAGTACTTC. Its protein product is CATSRDLGLETQYF.

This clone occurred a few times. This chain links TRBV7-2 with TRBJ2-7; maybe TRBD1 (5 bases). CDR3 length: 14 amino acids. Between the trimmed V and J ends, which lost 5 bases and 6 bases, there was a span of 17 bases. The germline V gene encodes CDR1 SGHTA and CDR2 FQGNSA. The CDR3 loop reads CASSPSQGLPEQYF. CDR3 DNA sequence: TGTGCCAGCAGCCCCTCCCAGGGCCTTCCCGAGCAGTACTTC.

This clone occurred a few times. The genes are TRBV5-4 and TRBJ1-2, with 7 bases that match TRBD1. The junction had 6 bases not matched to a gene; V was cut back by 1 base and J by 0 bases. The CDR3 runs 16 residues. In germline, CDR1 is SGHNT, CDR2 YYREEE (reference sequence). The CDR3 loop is CASSLTQGTANYGYTF. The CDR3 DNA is TGTGCCAGCAGCTTGACTCAGGGGACAGCTAACTATGGCTACACCTTC.

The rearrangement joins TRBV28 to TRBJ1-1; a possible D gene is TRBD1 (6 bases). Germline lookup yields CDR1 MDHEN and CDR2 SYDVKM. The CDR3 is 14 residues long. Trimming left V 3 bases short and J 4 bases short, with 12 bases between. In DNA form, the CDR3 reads TGTGCCAGCAGTTTCCGCGGGGGCGGCACTGAAGCTTTCTTT. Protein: CASSFRGGGTEAFF. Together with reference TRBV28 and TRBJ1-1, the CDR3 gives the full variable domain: DVKVTQSSRYLVKRTGEKVFLECVQDMDHENMFWYRQDPGLGLRLIYFSYDVKMKEKGDIPEGYSVSREKKERFSLILESASTNQTSMYLCASSFRGGGTEAFFGQGTRLTVV.

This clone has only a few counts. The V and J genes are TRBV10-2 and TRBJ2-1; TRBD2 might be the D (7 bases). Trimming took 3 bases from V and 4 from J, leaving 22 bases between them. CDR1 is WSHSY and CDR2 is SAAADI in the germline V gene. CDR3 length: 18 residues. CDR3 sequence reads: CASSDLLRGRGVYNEQFF. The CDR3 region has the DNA TGCGCCAGCAGTGACTTATTGCGGGGGAGGGGGGTATACAATGAGCAGTTCTTC.

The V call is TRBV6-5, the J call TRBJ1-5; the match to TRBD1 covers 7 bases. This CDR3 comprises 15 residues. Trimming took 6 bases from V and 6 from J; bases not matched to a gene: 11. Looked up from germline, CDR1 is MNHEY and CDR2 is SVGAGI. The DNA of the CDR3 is TGTGCCAGCAGAGCGGTCTACAGGGGCGGTCAGCCCCAGCATTTT. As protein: CASRAVYRGGQPQHF.

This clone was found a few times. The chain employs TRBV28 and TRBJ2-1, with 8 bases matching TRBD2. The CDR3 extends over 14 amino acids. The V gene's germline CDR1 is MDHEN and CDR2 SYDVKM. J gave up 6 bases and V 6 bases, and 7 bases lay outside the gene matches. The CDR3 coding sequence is TGTGCCAGCAGGCCCGGGACTAGTGTCAATGAGCAGTTCTTC. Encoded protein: CASRPGTSVNEQFF.